The clone carrying this T cell receptor beta chain came up once. The repertoire was sequenced with immunoSEQ multiplex PCR; TCRdb's copy has only in-frame clones and lacks some. The sample consists of 100,000 to 110,000 clones, approximately 86% of them appearing once. The record originates from a study of blood T cell repertoires in COVID-19. Looked up from germline, CDR1 is MGHRA and CDR2 is YSYEKL. The ends lost 0 bases at V and 7 bases at J; junction bases unmatched: 9. The CDR3 has 17 amino acids. This TCR was sampled from a man aged 50 to 59 with active or convalescent COVID-19. Sequencing input: peripheral blood. V is TRBV4-1 and J is TRBJ2-1; TRBD2 matches 10 bases. The DNA for the CDR3 is TGCGCCAGCAGCCAAGATAGACCTAGCGGGAGCAGGAATGAGCAGTTCTTC. It codes for CASSQDRPSGSRNEQFF.